This TCR beta chain was captured in a study of shared clonotypes between healthy human individuals (dated by TCRdb to the early 2020s). Regarding the research as a whole: A couple of women and three men aged 18 to 49 years were included in the cohort. For each donor, CD4 naive and CD4 memory were each run on three plates, CD8 naive on two plates, and CD8 memory on one plate. The study deeply sequenced blood TCR repertoires of about 5 healthy adults to estimate repertoire size and the extent of clonotype sharing between individuals. To increase sequencing depth and limit assay-specific biases, different laboratories used diverse techniques to prepare libraries and sequence TCR repertoires. Between about 0.85 and 10 billion PBMCs per donor were obtained by leukapheresis. Overall results and qualifications from the work: Sampling was restricted to blood, and TCR repertoires in tissues likely differ from the TCR repertoires found in blood. Compared with non-shared clonotypes, clonotypes shared by all four sorted-subset donors had higher generation probabilities. Larger estimated clonotype richness was generally found for naive subsets than for memory subsets. About 5% of naive CD4, 3.5% of naive CD8, approximately 2% of memory CD4, and 0.4% of memory CD8 clonotypes were shared across four donors. Because the study included only a small number of donors, the genetic and exposure-history diversity represented was limited. Based on pairwise subsampling, the degree of clonotype sharing among donors was expected to be affected by sequencing depth. Even with the large sequencing depth, rarefaction of the sorted-subset datasets indicated that sequencing was incomplete.

TCR CDR3 regions were amplified from genomic DNA by multiplex PCR using the deep immunoSEQ assay. Extracted genomic DNA from each cell subset was spread evenly across all wells of several immunoSEQ 96-well plates, with each plate serving as a replicate. For sorted subsets, each replicate PCR was loaded with roughly 0.2 ug genomic DNA, equivalent to 30,000 to 35,000 T cell genomes. Purified libraries were measured with a Qubit 3.0 fluorometer, size-checked on a Bioanalyzer 2100, and measured again with the KAPA Library Quantification kit. Every immunoSEQ 96-well plate was sequenced on a dedicated single-read 150-cycle Illumina NextSeq 550 flow cell. In the paper's pipeline: The immunoSEQ output contained only junctional sequences without quality scores, so filtering could not match that applied to full-length reads. To assign V/J genes and CDR3, sequences were annotated against IMGT germline references using PyIR, a Python wrapper for IgBLAST v1.9. Reads were filtered out if the reads had weak V/J assignments (E-value above 1e-6), no CDR3, stop codons, out-of-frame junctions, or ambiguous translated residues. A V3J clonotype was defined by an identical inferred V gene, J gene, and CDR3 amino acid sequence. The percentage overlap between two repertoires was calculated by dividing the number of shared unique clonotypes by the size of the smaller repertoire. Repertoire richness was assessed with RTK rarefaction, the Chao1 estimator, and Recon v2.1 estimates of unobserved clonotypes. For all TCRbeta clonotypes obtained by the gDNA method from a few donors, generation probabilities were computed with OLGA. TCRdb holds this immuneACCESS table with in-frame rearrangements only. Some clones are missing; in checked studies, unresolved V genes explain under half, and the rest has no known cause. That table furnishes V, J and clone size, whereas the DNA furnished D and trimming. The sample table records 170,000 or so clones; about 68% of these occur just once. The top ten constitute more than 9% of the sample.

The donors were healthy, HIV-negative adults with no recently reported acute infections or vaccinations. Only Caucasian adults living in Nashville, Tennessee, USA were represented among the donors. CD4+ T cells were enriched through magnetic negative selection, after which naive cells were positively selected on CD45RA and the remaining negative fraction served as the memory subset. After blood collection by leukapheresis, PBMCs were isolated using Ficoll-Histopaque density gradient centrifugation and then cryopreserved in the vapor phase of liquid nitrogen. Analytical flow cytometry was used to check the purity and quantity of each magnetically sorted T cell population. Each sorted fraction had its genomic DNA isolated and then quantified by UV absorbance on a Nanodrop 2000c. A note on this clone: Its binding antigen is unknown. Nothing much larger sits one base from this clone, and base qualities are not available.

The sequencing sample was made of memory CD4+ T cells sorted from blood. Read against the paper, the sample's cell subset or site label means: CD45RA-negative fraction. This clonotype was obtained from a man under 40 in good health.

In nucleotides, the sequence is TGTGCCAGCCGGACTCGGGCCCAATATGGCTACACCTTC. The encoded protein is CASRTRAQYGYTF. The rearranged chain carries TRBV18 and TRBJ1-2, with the D gene not clear enough to name. From the cysteine up to the phenylalanine, the CDR3 has a length of 13 residues. Only CDR3 DNA is held: 39 bases, read in frame from base 1. V gives up 8 bases and J gives up 5 bases, and the segment between their germline ends measures 15 bases. From the germline V gene, CDR1 is KGHSH and CDR2 is LQKENI.